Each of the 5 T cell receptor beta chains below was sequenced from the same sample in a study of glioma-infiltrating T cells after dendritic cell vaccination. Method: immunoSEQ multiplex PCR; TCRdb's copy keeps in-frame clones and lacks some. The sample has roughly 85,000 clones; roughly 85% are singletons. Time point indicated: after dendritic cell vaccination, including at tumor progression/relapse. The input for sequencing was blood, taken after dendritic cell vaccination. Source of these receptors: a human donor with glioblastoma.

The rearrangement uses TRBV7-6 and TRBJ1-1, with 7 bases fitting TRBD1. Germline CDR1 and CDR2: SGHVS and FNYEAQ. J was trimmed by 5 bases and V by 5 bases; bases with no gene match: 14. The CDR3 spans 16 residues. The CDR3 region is CASSPRQGIGLTEAFF. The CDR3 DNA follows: TGTGCCAGCAGCCCCAGACAGGGTATTGGATTAACTGAAGCTTTCTTT.

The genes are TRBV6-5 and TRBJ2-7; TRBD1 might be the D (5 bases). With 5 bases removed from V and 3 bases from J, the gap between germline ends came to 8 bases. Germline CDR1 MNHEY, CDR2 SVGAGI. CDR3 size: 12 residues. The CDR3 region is CASSKDSYEQYF. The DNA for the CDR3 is TGTGCCAGCAGTAAAGACAGCTACGAGCAGTACTTC.

The CDR3 here is CASSPSGDYNEQFF. The CDR3 DNA reads as TGTGCCAGCTCACCGTCGGGGGACTACAATGAGCAGTTCTTC. The J gene is TRBJ2-1, the V gene TRBV18; perhaps TRBD2 as D (6 bases). Trimming took off 3 bases at V and 3 bases at J, with 9 bases between the two ends. CDR1 is KGHSH, CDR2 LQKENI, per germline. This CDR3 has 14 residues.

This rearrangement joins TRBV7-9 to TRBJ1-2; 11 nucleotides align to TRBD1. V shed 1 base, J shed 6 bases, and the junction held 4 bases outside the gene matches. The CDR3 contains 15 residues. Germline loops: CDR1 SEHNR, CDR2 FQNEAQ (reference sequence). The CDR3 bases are TGTGCCAGCAGCTTAGGGACAGGGGGCGGCGATGGCTACACCTTC. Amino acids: CASSLGTGGGDGYTF.

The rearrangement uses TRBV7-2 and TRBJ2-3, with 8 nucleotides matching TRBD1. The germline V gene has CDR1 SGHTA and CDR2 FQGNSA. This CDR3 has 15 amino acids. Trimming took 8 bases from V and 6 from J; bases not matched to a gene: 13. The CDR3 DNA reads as TGTGCCAGCGGGCCGGACAGGGTACAACTTGATACGCAGTATTTT. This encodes CASGPDRVQLDTQYF.